This T cell receptor (beta chain) was sequenced in a study of tumor and adjacent non-tumor tissue in lung cancer. Study details: Patients were aged about 30 to 80, about 10 men and a handful of women, stage I to III. On average, productive TCRbeta reads reached about 4.17 million per sample.

The study's findings and limits: TCR diversity was significantly greater in tumor than normal lung tissue.

RNA was extracted from bulk tissue without any cell sorting. A modified ARM-PCR protocol with three rounds of nested PCR amplified TCRbeta. TCRdb redid the calling of the multiplex PCR reads with MiXCR, one entry per CDR3 protein. Of about 140,000 distinct CDR3 sequences listed, about 71% are singletons. The count of this clonotype is one. Its antigen remains unknown. One end of the junction does not line up with germline, which may come from a read error. The clonotype was recovered from a man aged 55-75 years with small cell lung cancer. Sequencing input: lung tumor tissue.

DNA for the CDR3: TGCAATGCGTATAGGGGTAGCTCCTACGAGCAGTATTTC. It encodes CNAYRGSSYEQYF. This chain connects TRBV20-1 to TRBJ2-7; D is possibly TRBD1 (5 bases). CDR1 is DFQATT, CDR2 SNEGSKA, per germline (reference sequence). The CDR3 is 13 residues long.